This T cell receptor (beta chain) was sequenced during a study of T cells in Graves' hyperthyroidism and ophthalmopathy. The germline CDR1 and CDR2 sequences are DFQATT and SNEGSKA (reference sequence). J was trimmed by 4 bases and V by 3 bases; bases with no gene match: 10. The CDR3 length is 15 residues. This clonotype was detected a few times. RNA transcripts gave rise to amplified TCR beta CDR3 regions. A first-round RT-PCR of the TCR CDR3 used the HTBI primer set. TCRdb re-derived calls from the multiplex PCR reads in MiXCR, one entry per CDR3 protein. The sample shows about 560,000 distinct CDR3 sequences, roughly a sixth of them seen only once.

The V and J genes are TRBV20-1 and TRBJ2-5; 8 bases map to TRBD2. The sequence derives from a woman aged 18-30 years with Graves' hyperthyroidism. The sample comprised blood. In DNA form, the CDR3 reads TGCAGTGCTAGGGCGGCAGCGGGAGCTCCAGAGACCCAGTACTTC. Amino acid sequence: CSARAAAGAPETQYF.